A single sample is the source of the 14 T cell receptor beta chains below, sequenced in a study of cytomegalovirus exposure and HLA in healthy donors. Sequencing was performed with immunoSEQ multiplex PCR; in TCRdb, only in-frame clones are kept and a portion is missing. This sample has some 130,000 clones, with roughly 87% found just once. Sequencing was carried out using PBMCs. These TCRs come from a woman younger than 35 in good health and CMV-seronegative.

V gene TRBV12-5 combines with J gene TRBJ2-7, with TRBD2 as a possible D gene (7 bases). The ends were cut back, 2 bases at V and 4 bases at J, with 24 bases in the middle. This CDR3 is built from 18 residues. Germline V gene sequence: CDR1 LGHNT, CDR2 FRNRAP. The CDR3 region has the DNA TGTGCTAGTGGTTTGAGGGGTCCGGGGGGCTTAAACTTGTACGAGCAGTACTTC. Its translation is CASGLRGPGGLNLYEQYF.

The chain uses TRBV11-3 and TRBJ1-3; 8 bases are a match to TRBD1. Germline CDR1 and CDR2: SGHNT and YENEEA. With V trimmed by 4 bases and J by 4 bases, 3 bases remained unmatched. The CDR3 covers 14 residues. CDR3 region: CASSYGTGGNTIYF. The CDR3 DNA is TGTGCCAGCAGCTACGGGACAGGAGGAAACACCATATATTTT.

The chain recombines TRBV11-2 with TRBJ2-3; D might be TRBD2 (5 bases). The CDR3 length is 14 residues. CDR1 is SGHAT and CDR2 is FQNNGV in the germline V gene. With 1 base removed from V and 2 bases from J, the gap between germline ends came to 7 bases. CDR3 sequence reads: CASSLVGDTDTQYF. CDR3 in DNA: TGTGCCAGCAGCTTAGTGGGAGACACAGATACGCAGTATTTT.

The chain combines TRBV28 with TRBJ2-5; 11 positions agree with TRBD1. CDR1 is MDHEN and CDR2 is SYDVKM in the germline V gene. V lost 4 bases to trimming and J lost 5 bases; unmatched junction nucleotides: 3. The CDR3 spans 14 residues. Here the CDR3 DNA reads TGTGCCAGCAGTTCGGGACAGGGGGACGAGACCCAGTACTTC. Encoded protein: CASSSGQGDETQYF. Together with reference TRBV28 and TRBJ2-5, the CDR3 gives the full variable domain: DVKVTQSSRYLVKRTGEKVFLECVQDMDHENMFWYRQDPGLGLRLIYFSYDVKMKEKGDIPEGYSVSREKKERFSLILESASTNQTSMYLCASSSGQGDETQYFGPGTRLLVL.

This chain uses TRBV4-2 with TRBJ1-2; D might be TRBD1 (6 bases). The V gene lost 1 base and the J gene lost 6 bases, with 15 bases spanning the gap. The CDR3 is 15 amino acids. Germline CDR1 is LGHNA and CDR2 is YNFKEQ. The chain's CDR3 is CASSQGGGREHGYTF. The CDR3 DNA reads TGTGCCAGCAGCCAAGGGGGGGGCAGGGAACATGGCTACACCTTC.

The chain combines TRBV6-1 with TRBJ2-1, with D perhaps matching TRBD2 (6 bases). V was trimmed by 11 bases and J by 12 bases, leaving 26 bases between them. The CDR3 extends over 14 amino acids. CDR1 is MNHNS and CDR2 is SASEGT in the germline V gene. This CDR3 reads CAASLEGRSRGQFF. CDR3 coding DNA: TGTGCCGCGTCGCTGGAGGGCCGTTCACGTGGGCAGTTCTTC.

The chain couples TRBV6-1 to TRBJ2-7; 8 bases agree with TRBD1. Losses at the gene ends were 7 bases for V and 1 base for J; bases not matched to a gene: 3. The CDR3 extends over 13 amino acids. Germline V CDR1 and CDR2: MNHNS, SASEGT. The CDR3 region is CASTDRGSYEQYF. CDR3 DNA: TGTGCCAGCACCGACAGGGGATCCTACGAGCAGTACTTC.

The chain combines TRBV6-5 with TRBJ2-5; D remains unclear. V lost 2 bases and J 2 bases, leaving 9 bases between the germline ends. The germline V gene encodes CDR1 MNHEY and CDR2 SVGAGI. This CDR3 has 14 amino acids. The CDR3 loop is CASSYQAGQETQYF. CDR3 in DNA: TGTGCCAGCAGTTACCAGGCCGGTCAAGAGACCCAGTACTTC.

The chain uses TRBV19 and TRBJ2-5; D is ambiguous. The CDR3 totals 15 residues. CDR1 and CDR2 (germline): LNHDA, SQIVND (reference sequence). Trimming pared 3 bases from V and 3 bases from J, leaving 14 bases between. This chain's CDR3 is CASSIRGQPKETQYF. CDR3 in DNA: TGTGCCAGTAGTATTCGCGGCCAGCCCAAAGAGACCCAGTACTTC.

The CDR3 coding sequence is TGTGCCAGCAGCAACCTAAAGGACAACTCCTACGAGCAGTACTTC. Its translation is CASSNLKDNSYEQYF. The chain carries TRBV6-5 and TRBJ2-7, with D perhaps TRBD1 (5 bases). With 6 bases removed from V and 0 bases from J, the gap between germline ends came to 15 bases. The CDR3 sequence is 15 residues long. Per the germline V gene, CDR1 is MNHEY and CDR2 is SVGAGI.

This clone has only a few counts. The gene calls are TRBV5-4 and TRBJ1-1; 8 nucleotides agree with TRBD1. CDR1 is SGHNT, CDR2 YYREEE, per germline (reference sequence). The V gene end was trimmed by 3 bases and the J gene end by 1 base; junction bases not matched to a gene: 2. This CDR3 is built from 14 residues. The CDR3, as DNA: TGTGCCAGCAGCTATGACAGGGGGAACACTGAAGCTTTCTTT. This codes for CASSYDRGNTEAFF.

This chain's CDR3 is CASSSRTGAAGELFF. Written as DNA, the CDR3 is TGTGCCAGCAGCTCCCGGACAGGAGCCGCCGGGGAGCTGTTTTTT. The chain employs TRBV7-9 and TRBJ2-2; 7 nucleotides match TRBD1. This CDR3 is built from 15 residues. With 4 bases clipped from V and 6 bases from J, the junction kept 8 bases outside the gene matches. Germline CDR1 is SEHNR and CDR2 is FQNEAQ (reference sequence).

The chain joins TRBV6-5 to TRBJ1-2; D uncertain. This CDR3 region has 14 residues. V lost 5 bases to trimming and J lost 2 bases, with 12 bases between them. CDR1 and CDR2 (germline): MNHEY, SVGAGI. CDR3 residues: CASSEFTVNYGYTF. Written as DNA, the CDR3 is TGTGCCAGCAGTGAATTTACAGTCAACTATGGCTACACCTTC.

The genes are TRBV9 and TRBJ2-3; D is perhaps TRBD2 (6 bases). The germline V and J ends were trimmed by 4 bases and 2 bases, with 20 bases remaining between them. CDR3 length equals 17 residues. Germline V CDR1 and CDR2: SGDLS, YYNGEE. The CDR3 DNA reads TGTGCCAGCAGCCCGGGGGTTATGGAGGGCATCACAGATACGCAGTATTTT. It yields the protein CASSPGVMEGITDTQYF.